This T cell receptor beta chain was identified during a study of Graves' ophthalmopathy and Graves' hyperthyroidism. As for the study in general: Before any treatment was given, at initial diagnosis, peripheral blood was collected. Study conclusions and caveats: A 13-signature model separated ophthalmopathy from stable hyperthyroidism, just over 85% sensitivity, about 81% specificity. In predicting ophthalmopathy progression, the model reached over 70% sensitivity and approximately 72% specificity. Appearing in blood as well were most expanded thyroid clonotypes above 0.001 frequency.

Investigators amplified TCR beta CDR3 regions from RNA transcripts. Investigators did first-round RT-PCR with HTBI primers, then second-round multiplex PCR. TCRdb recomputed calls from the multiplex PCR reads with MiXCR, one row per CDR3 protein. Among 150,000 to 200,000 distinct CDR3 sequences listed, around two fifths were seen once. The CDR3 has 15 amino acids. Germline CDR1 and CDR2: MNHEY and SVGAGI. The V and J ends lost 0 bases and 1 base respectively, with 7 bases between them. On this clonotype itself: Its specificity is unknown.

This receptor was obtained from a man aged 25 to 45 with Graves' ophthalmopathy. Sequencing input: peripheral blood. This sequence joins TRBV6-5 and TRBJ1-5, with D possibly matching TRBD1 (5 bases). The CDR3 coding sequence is TGTGCCAGCAGTTACTCGAGGGACAGCAATCAGCCCCAGCATTTT. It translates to CASSYSRDSNQPQHF.